The next 11 T cell receptor beta chains were all read from a single sample in a study of blood T cell repertoires in COVID-19. Profiled with immunoSEQ multiplex PCR; TCRdb holds only in-frame clones, not every one. The table lists some 200,000 clones, 80% to 90% of them singletons. Input material: peripheral blood. The receptors stem from a woman older than 75 with COVID-19, enrolled during active disease.

The gene calls are TRBV7-2 and TRBJ2-5, with 8 positions matching TRBD1. The germline gives CDR1 SGHTA, CDR2 FQGNSA. The ends lost 3 bases at V and 5 bases at J; junction bases unmatched: 8. This CDR3 is 15 amino acids long. As DNA, the CDR3 is TGTGCCAGCAGCTTTCAGGGGGCAAGTAGGGAGACCCAGTACTTC. It encodes CASSFQGASRETQYF.

The chain combines TRBV9 with TRBJ2-1; 10 bases match TRBD2. The CDR3 has 16 residues. Germline CDR1 is SGDLS and CDR2 is YYNGEE. The V gene end was trimmed by 3 bases and the J gene end by 7 bases; junction bases not matched to a gene: 10. As DNA, the CDR3 is TGTGCCAGCAGCGCGCTTAGCGGGGGGATAAGGAATGAGCAGTTCTTC. Translated, it gives CASSALSGGIRNEQFF.

The chain is built from TRBV5-1 and TRBJ2-1, with 12 nucleotides matching TRBD2. J was trimmed by 7 bases and V by 0 bases; bases with no gene match: 5. Germline CDR1 is SGHRS and CDR2 is YFSETQ. CDR3 length: 16 amino acids. CDR3 bases: TGCGCCAGCAGCTTGGCCTCTAGCGGGAGGGGGAATGAGCAGTTCTTC. It translates to CASSLASSGRGNEQFF.

The chain is built from TRBV2 and TRBJ2-5; D possibly corresponds to TRBD1 (6 bases). Germline CDR1 is SNHLY and CDR2 is FYNNEI. The CDR3 loop spans 15 amino acids. The V end lost 6 bases, the J end lost 2 bases, and 16 bases lay between the germline ends. DNA for the CDR3: TGTGCCAGCAGGCCTTTCAGGGGTCAGCAAGAGACCCAGTACTTC. Translation gives CASRPFRGQQETQYF. Based on the CDR3 plus reference TRBV2 and TRBJ2-5, the full variable domain is EPEVTQTPSHQVTQMGQEVILRCVPISNHLYFYWYRQILGQKVEFLVSFYNNEISEKSEIFDDQFSVERPDGSNFTLKIRSTKLEDSAMYFCASRPFRGQQETQYFGPGTRLLVL.

The J gene is TRBJ2-5, the V gene TRBV7-7, with a tentative D call TRBD2 (5 bases). V lost 4 bases, J lost 7 bases, and 13 bases lay in between. In germline, CDR1 is SSHAT, CDR2 FNYEAQ (reference sequence). The CDR3 totals 13 residues. This chain's CDR3 is CASSSDPAGTQYF. CDR3 nucleotides: TGTGCCAGCAGCTCCGACCCTGCGGGGACCCAGTACTTC.

This rearrangement joins TRBV4-1 to TRBJ1-6; D is perhaps TRBD1 (6 bases). There are 15 residues in the CDR3. V lost 4 bases and J lost 8, with 15 bases in between. Germline CDR1 and CDR2: MGHRA and YSYEKL. CDR3 sequence reads: CASSRGQLPDSPLHF. CDR3 coding DNA: TGCGCCAGCAGCCGAGGACAGCTGCCCGATTCACCCCTCCACTTT.

The rearrangement links TRBV7-9 to TRBJ1-1, with 11 positions matching TRBD1. The CDR3 is 15 amino acids. With V trimmed by 5 bases and J by 4 bases, 6 bases remained unmatched. Germline V lookup: CDR1 SEHNR, CDR2 FQNEAQ (reference sequence). DNA of the CDR3: TGTGCCAGCAGCGGGGACAGGGGGTTAGGCACTGAAGCTTTCTTT. This encodes CASSGDRGLGTEAFF.

CDR3 nucleotides: TGTGCCAGCAGCGGTGCGTCGAACACCGGGGAGCTGTTTTTT. This encodes CASSGASNTGELFF. The chain links TRBV2 to TRBJ2-2; D is uncertain. The V gene lost 6 bases and the J gene lost 0 bases, with 8 bases spanning the gap. The germline V gene has CDR1 SNHLY and CDR2 FYNNEI. The CDR3 covers 14 residues.

The sample holds one count of this clone. The V gene is TRBV6-5, the J gene TRBJ2-7; 7 bases fit TRBD1. Germline CDR1 is MNHEY and CDR2 is SVGAGI. V trimming: 6 bases; J trimming: 1 base; junction bases outside the gene matches: 3. This CDR3 is 13 amino acids long. CDR3 sequence: CASRETGSYEQYF. In nucleotides, the CDR3 is TGTGCCAGCAGGGAGACAGGGTCCTACGAGCAGTACTTC.

About this clone: The junction differs from germline at one of its ends, possibly a read error. V gene TRBV27 combines with J gene TRBJ2-2; D is unclear. There are 14 residues in the CDR3. The germline gives CDR1 MNHEY, CDR2 SMNVEV (reference sequence). CDR3 loop: CAIRSYGSTGELFF. The CDR3 nucleotides read TGCGCCATTAGAAGTTATGGTAGCACCGGGGAGCTGTTTTTT.

J is TRBJ1-1 and V is TRBV13, with TRBD1 identical over 8 bases. CDR3 length: 13 residues. After removal of 3 bases from V and 13 bases from J, the junction contained 10 bases not matched to a gene. CDR1 PRHDT and CDR2 FYEKMQ come from the germline V gene (reference sequence). CDR3 nucleotides: TGTGCCAGCAGCTTGGGGCAGGGGGCAAGGAGTTTCTTT. Translated, it gives CASSLGQGARSFF.